The 19 T cell receptor beta chains below were found in one sample sequenced in a study of radiation and T cells in renal cell carcinoma. Documented treatment: 15 Gy SBRT to primary tumor, nephrectomy 4 weeks later. Assay: immunoSEQ multiplex PCR; the TCRdb copy retains only in-frame clones and omits some. The data show 10,000 to 15,000 clones, roughly a third seen once. The sequenced sample was tumor tissue, obtained from a patient whose treatment included radiotherapy and nephrectomy. The source of these receptors is a man in his 60s with renal cell carcinoma.

The V and J genes are TRBV29-1 and TRBJ2-3; 9 bases agree with TRBD2. Per the germline V gene, CDR1 is SQVTM and CDR2 is ANQGSEA. This CDR3 comprises 14 residues. V was clipped by 5 bases and J by 0 bases; unmatched bases: 3. The CDR3 here is CSVQGTSSTDTQYF. As DNA, the CDR3 is TGCAGCGTTCAAGGGACTAGCAGCACAGATACGCAGTATTTT.

The table lists this clone with a few counts. The V and J genes are TRBV6-5 and TRBJ2-4; D may be TRBD2 (5 bases). V was cut by 5 bases and J by 7 bases, with 15 bases left in between. Germline CDR1 reads MNHEY; CDR2 reads SVGAGI. The CDR3 is 14 residues long. DNA of the CDR3: TGTGCCAGCAGTCTTGGGTTTCGAGGGAACATTCAGTACTTC. Translated, it gives CASSLGFRGNIQYF.

This clone occurred a few times. The rearrangement uses TRBV6-4 and TRBJ1-1; a weak D match, TRBD1 (6 bases). V was clipped by 3 bases and J by 4 bases, with 9 bases between them. The length of the CDR3 is 13 residues. From germline, CDR1 is MRHNA and CDR2 SNTAGT. The CDR3: CASSEGARTEAFF. The CDR3 DNA reads as TGTGCCAGCAGTGAGGGGGCGCGCACTGAAGCTTTCTTT.

The CDR3 nucleotides are TGTGCCAGCAGTTACTCGGTTACGGGGGATACGCAGTATTTT. The encoded protein is CASSYSVTGDTQYF. The chain combines TRBV6-5 with TRBJ2-3, with a tentative D call TRBD2 (5 bases). The V and J ends lost 0 bases and 6 bases respectively, with 10 bases between them. Germline CDR1 is MNHEY and CDR2 is SVGAGI. The CDR3 has 14 residues.

The chain employs TRBV30 and TRBJ2-1, with 8 bases identical to TRBD2. The ends lost 8 bases at V and 3 bases at J; junction bases unmatched: 9. CDR1 GTSNPN and CDR2 SVGIG come from the germline V gene (reference sequence). This CDR3 has 14 amino acids. The CDR3 DNA follows: TGTGCCCAAGCCGATAGCGGGAACTACAATGAGCAGTTCTTC. Protein: CAQADSGNYNEQFF.

This chain connects TRBV30 to TRBJ1-1, with D uncertain. Germline CDR1 is GTSNPN and CDR2 is SVGIG (reference sequence). The CDR3 is 15 amino acids. V gave up 3 bases and J gave up 0 bases, with 14 bases separating them. The CDR3 region is CAWSLTEYMNTEAFF. CDR3 bases: TGTGCCTGGAGCCTAACGGAGTACATGAACACTGAAGCTTTCTTT. The complete variable domain, with remaining parts taken from reference TRBV30 and TRBJ1-1, reads SQTIHQWPATLVQPVGSPLSLECTVEGTSNPNLYWYRQAAGRGLQLLFYSVGIGQISSEVPQNLSASRPQDRQFILSSKKLLLSDSGFYLCAWSLTEYMNTEAFFGQGTRLTVV.

This clone occurred a few times. The J gene is TRBJ2-1, the V gene TRBV12-5, with 7 bases aligning to TRBD1. Trimming took 5 bases from V and 0 from J; bases not matched to a gene: 10. The CDR3 has 17 amino acids. Germline CDR1 LGHNT, CDR2 FRNRAP. CDR3 region: CASGPWDSPSSYNEQFF. CDR3 nucleotide sequence: TGTGCTAGTGGTCCCTGGGACAGCCCGAGCTCCTACAATGAGCAGTTCTTC. The variable domain in full, completed from reference TRBV12-5 and TRBJ2-1, reads DARVTQTPRHKVTEMGQEVTMRCQPILGHNTVFWYRQTMMQGLELLAYFRNRAPLDDSGMPKDRFSAEMPDATLATLKIQPSEPRDSAVYFCASGPWDSPSSYNEQFFGPGTRLTVL.

There are a few counts of this clone. J is TRBJ1-2 and V is TRBV9, with D possibly being TRBD1 (5 bases). The CDR3 contains 12 residues. The V gene lost 4 bases and the J gene lost 7 bases, with 11 bases spanning the gap. The germline V gene has CDR1 SGDLS and CDR2 YYNGEE. In nucleotides, the CDR3 is TGTGCCAGCAGCACCAGGGAACGTGGCTACACCTTC. It yields the protein CASSTRERGYTF.

The rearrangement uses TRBV6-6 and TRBJ2-2, with D uncertain. Trimming took off 2 bases at V and 6 bases at J, with 7 bases between the two ends. Germline values: CDR1 MNHNY, CDR2 SVGAGI (reference sequence). The CDR3 length is 13 residues. In DNA, the CDR3 is TGTGCCAGCAGTTACGACAAGGCCGGGGAGCTGTTTTTT. It codes for CASSYDKAGELFF.

This clone has more than one count but fewer than ten. This rearrangement joins TRBV19 to TRBJ2-1; no firm D call. The CDR3 spans 13 residues. Deletions cut 4 bases from V and 0 bases from J, with 4 bases between. The germline V gene encodes CDR1 LNHDA and CDR2 SQIVND (reference sequence). The CDR3 sequence is CASSTSSYNEQFF. The DNA of the CDR3 is TGTGCCAGTAGTACTAGCTCCTACAATGAGCAGTTCTTC.

By frequency in the sample, this clone is medium-sized. This chain joins TRBV9 and TRBJ1-1, with D hard to call. The CDR3 loop spans 15 amino acids. Per germline, CDR1 SGDLS and CDR2 YYNGEE. V lost 0 bases and J lost 3, with 12 bases in between. The CDR3 loop reads CASSVVMGMYTEAFF. The CDR3 DNA reads TGTGCCAGCAGCGTAGTTATGGGCATGTACACTGAAGCTTTCTTT.

This clone was picked up a small number of times. This chain connects TRBV11-2 to TRBJ2-3; D may match TRBD1 or TRBD2 (7 bases each). This CDR3 comprises 15 residues. Trimming left V 1 base short and J 4 bases short, with 12 bases between. The germline V gene has CDR1 SGHAT and CDR2 FQNNGV. CDR3 amino acids: CASSLGEGAADTQYF. In DNA, the CDR3 is TGTGCCAGCAGCTTAGGGGAGGGGGCGGCAGATACGCAGTATTTT. The full variable domain, in which reference TRBV11-2 and TRBJ2-3 provide the parts outside the CDR3, is EAGVAQSPRYKIIEKRQSVAFWCNPISGHATLYWYQQILGQGPKLLIQFQNNGVVDDSQLPKDRFSAERLKGVDSTLKIQPAKLEDSAVYLCASSLGEGAADTQYFGPGTRLTVL.

V and J are TRBV7-6 and TRBJ2-7; TRBD1 or TRBD2 may be the D gene (6 bases each). Germline V gives CDR1 SGHVS, CDR2 FNYEAQ. The CDR3 runs 14 residues. V was trimmed by 5 bases and J by 2 bases, leaving 13 bases between them. The CDR3 DNA reads TGTGCCAGCAGCCTGGGGGGCAGAGCCTACGAGCAGTACTTC. It codes for CASSLGGRAYEQYF.

J is TRBJ2-6 and V is TRBV5-1, with D perhaps assigned TRBD1 or TRBD2 (6 bases each). The V gene lost 0 bases and the J gene lost 2 bases, with 9 bases spanning the gap. Per the germline V gene, CDR1 is SGHRS and CDR2 is YFSETQ. The CDR3 extends over 16 amino acids. In DNA form, the CDR3 reads TGCGCCAGCAGCTTGGTCGGGGGCCCTGGGGCCAACGTCCTGACTTTC. The encoded protein is CASSLVGGPGANVLTF.

The chain recombines TRBV7-8 with TRBJ2-5; no clear D. V lost 1 base and J lost 3, with 3 bases in between. The CDR3 is 12 amino acids. The germline V gene encodes CDR1 SGHVS and CDR2 FQNEAQ. The DNA for the CDR3 is TGTGCCAGCAGCTTAGTTGAAGAGACCCAGTACTTC. Protein product: CASSLVEETQYF.

This clone was observed a handful of times. This chain connects TRBV7-2 to TRBJ1-3, with a possible D match to TRBD1 (5 bases). V lost 5 bases and J lost 2, with 10 bases in between. Germline lookup yields CDR1 SGHTA and CDR2 FQGNSA. This CDR3 spans 14 amino acids. This CDR3 reads CASSRRTPGNTIYF. DNA for the CDR3: TGTGCCAGCAGCCGACGGACACCTGGAAACACCATATATTTT.

This clone was counted a few times. The J gene is TRBJ1-2, the V gene TRBV25-1; D not certain. V lost 1 base, J lost 2 bases, and 2 bases lay in between. There are 12 residues in the CDR3. The V gene's germline CDR1 is MGHDK and CDR2 SYGVNS. CDR3 sequence: CASSEWNYGYTF. The CDR3 bases are TGTGCCAGCAGTGAATGGAACTATGGCTACACCTTC.

This chain links TRBV5-1 with TRBJ2-7; unclear D gene. Germline CDR1 SGHRS, CDR2 YFSETQ. V was clipped by 0 bases and J by 0 bases, with 22 bases between them. The CDR3 runs 19 residues. CDR3 protein: CASSLVSPREANDSYEQYV. In DNA, the CDR3 is TGCGCCAGCAGCTTGGTTAGCCCGAGAGAGGCTAACGACTCCTACGAGCAGTACGTC.

This chain connects TRBV5-8 to TRBJ2-3; D call uncertain. With 5 bases removed from V and 4 bases from J, the gap between germline ends came to 14 bases. The V gene's germline CDR1 is SGHTS and CDR2 YDEGEE. The CDR3 has 14 residues. CDR3 sequence: CASRSTLTADTQYF. CDR3 DNA: TGTGCCAGCAGATCGACACTCACCGCAGATACGCAGTATTTT.